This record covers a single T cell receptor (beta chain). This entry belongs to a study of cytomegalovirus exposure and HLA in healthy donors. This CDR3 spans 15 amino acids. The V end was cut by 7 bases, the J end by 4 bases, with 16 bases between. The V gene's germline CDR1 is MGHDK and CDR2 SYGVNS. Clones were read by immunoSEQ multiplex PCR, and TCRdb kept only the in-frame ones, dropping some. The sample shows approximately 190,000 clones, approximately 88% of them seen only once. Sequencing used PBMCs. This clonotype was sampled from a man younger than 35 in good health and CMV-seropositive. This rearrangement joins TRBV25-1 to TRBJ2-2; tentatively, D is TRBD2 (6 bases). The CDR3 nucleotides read TGTGCCAGCATGGGGAGGAAGGGGTCCACCGGGGAGCTGTTTTTT. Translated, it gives CASMGRKGSTGELFF.